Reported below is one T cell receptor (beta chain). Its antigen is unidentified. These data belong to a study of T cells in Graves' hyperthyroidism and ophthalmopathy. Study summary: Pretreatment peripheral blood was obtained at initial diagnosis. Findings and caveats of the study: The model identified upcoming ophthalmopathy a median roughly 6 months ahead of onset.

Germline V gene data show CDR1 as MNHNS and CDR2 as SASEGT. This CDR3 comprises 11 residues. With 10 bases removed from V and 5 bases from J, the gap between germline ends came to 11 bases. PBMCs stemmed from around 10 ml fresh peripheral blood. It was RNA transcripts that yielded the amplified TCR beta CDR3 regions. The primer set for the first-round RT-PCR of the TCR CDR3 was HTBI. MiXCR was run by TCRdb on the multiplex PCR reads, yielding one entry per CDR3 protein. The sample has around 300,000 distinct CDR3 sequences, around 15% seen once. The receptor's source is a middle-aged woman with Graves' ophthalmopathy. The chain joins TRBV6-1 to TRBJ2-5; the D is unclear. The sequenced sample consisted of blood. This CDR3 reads CATGTPETQYF. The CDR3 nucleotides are TGTGCCACCGGCACCCCGGAGACCCAGTACTTC.